This passage covers 28 T cell receptor beta chains from one sample sequenced in a study of shared clonotypes between healthy human individuals. Sequencing used immunoSEQ multiplex PCR; TCRdb keeps in-frame clones, though not all of them. The sample shows a few million clones, about 92% of them seen only once. The sequencing sample was made of naive CD4+ T cells sorted from blood. This sample's subset: CD45RA+ positively selected. The source is a man in his late teens or twenties in good health.

The rearrangement links TRBV5-6 to TRBJ1-2; 9 bases line up with TRBD1. The J segment lost 3 bases and the V segment lost 6 bases, leaving 12 bases of the junction unmatched. The V gene's germline CDR1 is SGHDT and CDR2 YYEEEE. CDR3 length: 16 amino acids. Here the CDR3 reads CASTLDIQGAHYGYTF. In DNA form, the CDR3 reads TGTGCCAGCACCCTCGATATACAGGGGGCTCACTATGGCTACACCTTC.

This rearrangement joins TRBV11-2 to TRBJ2-3; 10 bases are shared with TRBD2. Looked up from germline, CDR1 is SGHAT and CDR2 is FQNNGV. With 5 bases clipped from V and 0 bases from J, the junction kept 2 bases outside the gene matches. The CDR3 runs to 15 residues. DNA for the CDR3: TGTGCCAGCAGCCAAGCGGGGGGGAGCACAGATACGCAGTATTTT. Translated, it gives CASSQAGGSTDTQYF.

The chain combines TRBV7-2 with TRBJ2-1, with TRBD2 matching over 7 bases. The CDR3 length is 16 residues. V was clipped by 2 bases and J by 1 base; unmatched bases: 5. The germline CDR1 and CDR2 sequences are SGHTA and FQGNSA. The CDR3 DNA reads as TGTGCCAGCAGCTTAAGACTAGCTGGGTCCTACAATGAGCAGTTCTTC. Translation gives CASSLRLAGSYNEQFF.

The J gene is TRBJ2-7, the V gene TRBV27; D is perhaps TRBD1 (5 bases). The CDR3 consists of 14 residues. Trimming left V 0 bases short and J 6 bases short, with 12 bases between. Germline assignment: CDR1 MNHEY and CDR2 SMNVEV (reference sequence). The CDR3 sequence: CASSLSAGSGEQYF. CDR3 nucleotides: TGTGCCAGCAGTTTATCGGCAGGGTCGGGCGAGCAGTACTTC.

V is TRBV27 and J is TRBJ1-6; 7 bases are shared with TRBD1. The CDR3 consists of 15 residues. Trimming cost V 4 bases and J 6 bases; bases outside gene matches: 6. The germline gives CDR1 MNHEY, CDR2 SMNVEV (reference sequence). The CDR3 loop is CASSSTGLFNSPLHF. In DNA form, the CDR3 reads TGTGCCAGCAGTTCGACAGGGCTTTTTAATTCACCCCTCCACTTT.

This sequence joins TRBV7-9 and TRBJ2-5; no clear D gene. Germline V lookup: CDR1 SEHNR, CDR2 FQNEAQ (reference sequence). The CDR3 is 14 amino acids. Trimming took 5 bases from V and 9 from J, leaving 19 bases between them. The CDR3 spells CASSPGPGRASQYF. CDR3 nucleotide sequence: TGTGCCAGCAGCCCGGGTCCCGGCCGAGCGTCCCAGTACTTC.

The V call is TRBV11-2, the J call TRBJ2-1; the D is unclear. V was clipped by 0 bases and J by 4 bases, with 10 bases between them. The CDR3 sequence is 15 residues long. Per the germline V gene, CDR1 is SGHAT and CDR2 is FQNNGV. The CDR3 DNA is TGTGCCAGCAGCTTAGAATGGGAAGGTTACAATGAGCAGTTCTTC. Translated: CASSLEWEGYNEQFF.

This clone has only one observation. The chain links TRBV2 to TRBJ2-1; 7 positions match TRBD1. Germline values: CDR1 SNHLY, CDR2 FYNNEI. CDR3 length equals 15 residues. The trim removed 1 base at V and 4 bases at J, leaving 4 bases unmatched. Here the CDR3 DNA reads TGTGCCAGCAGTGAAGACAGGGGTCTGTACAATGAGCAGTTCTTC. Amino acid sequence: CASSEDRGLYNEQFF. Full variable domain (outside the CDR3, taken from reference TRBV2 and TRBJ2-1): EPEVTQTPSHQVTQMGQEVILRCVPISNHLYFYWYRQILGQKVEFLVSFYNNEISEKSEIFDDQFSVERPDGSNFTLKIRSTKLEDSAMYFCASSEDRGLYNEQFFGPGTRLTVL.

This chain connects TRBV5-1 to TRBJ1-1; D might be TRBD1 (5 bases). The V gene's germline CDR1 is SGHRS and CDR2 YFSETQ. The V and J ends lost 2 bases and 2 bases respectively, with 7 bases between them. There are 13 residues in the CDR3. The CDR3 DNA follows: TGCGCCAGCAGCTTCCGGGACAACACTGAAGCTTTCTTT. Translating it yields CASSFRDNTEAFF.

The chain couples TRBV15 to TRBJ1-3; the D gene is possibly TRBD1 (6 bases). The CDR3 consists of 16 residues. Germline V gives CDR1 LNHNV, CDR2 YYDKDF (reference sequence). V gave up 4 bases and J gave up 0 bases, with 13 bases separating them. The CDR3 coding sequence is TGTGCCACCAGCACATGGGACACCTACTCTGGAAACACCATATATTTT. Its protein product is CATSTWDTYSGNTIYF.

This chain uses TRBV18 with TRBJ1-1, with D tentatively TRBD1 (5 bases). The CDR3 spans 16 residues. CDR1 KGHSH and CDR2 LQKENI come from the germline V gene. V shed 3 bases and J shed 1 base, with 15 bases lying between them. CDR3 in amino acids: CASSPLEVTGNTEAFF. In DNA, the CDR3 is TGTGCCAGCTCACCGTTAGAGGTTACAGGGAACACTGAAGCTTTCTTT.

V usage is TRBV6-6 and J usage is TRBJ2-5; no clear D gene. Germline V gene lookup returns CDR1 MNHNY and CDR2 SVGAGI (reference sequence). The V end was cut by 6 bases, the J end by 3 bases, with 11 bases between. The CDR3 extends over 13 amino acids. The CDR3 coding sequence is TGTGCCAGCAGCTACACTAAGGAAGAGACCCAGTACTTC. It specifies CASSYTKEETQYF.

The V and J genes are TRBV5-8 and TRBJ2-2, with D perhaps matching TRBD1 (6 bases). V dropped 4 bases and J dropped 2 bases, with 12 bases sitting between them. This CDR3 comprises 15 residues. Per germline, CDR1 SGHTS and CDR2 YDEGEE. The CDR3 bases are TGTGCCAGCAGCAGCGGACAGCCCAACACCGGGGAGCTGTTTTTT. This gives the protein CASSSGQPNTGELFF.

This chain links TRBV5-4 with TRBJ1-6; 7 bases map to TRBD1. Germline V lookup: CDR1 SGHNT, CDR2 YYREEE (reference sequence). The CDR3 covers 15 residues. The V segment lost 5 bases and the J segment 10 bases; nucleotides outside the gene matches: 12. CDR3 DNA: TGTGCCAGCAGTACAGGGGCGCGTCGCGAGTCACCCCTCCACTTT. Protein product: CASSTGARRESPLHF.

The rearrangement joins TRBV2 to TRBJ2-7, with 7 nucleotides matching TRBD2. Germline CDR1 is SNHLY and CDR2 is FYNNEI. After removal of 8 bases from V and 3 bases from J, the junction contained 10 bases not matched to a gene. The length of the CDR3 is 14 residues. CDR3 DNA: TGTGCCAGCCACTATAGCGGGCTTAACTACGAGCAGTACTTC. It yields the protein CASHYSGLNYEQYF.

The rearrangement joins TRBV6-4 to TRBJ2-1, with 8 bases matching TRBD1. V shed 0 bases and J 8 bases; nucleotides not matched to a gene: 6. This CDR3 contains 15 residues. Looked up from germline, CDR1 is MRHNA and CDR2 is SNTAGT. CDR3 sequence reads: CASSDSDRARDEQFF. CDR3 nucleotide sequence: TGTGCCAGCAGTGACTCGGACAGGGCGAGGGATGAGCAGTTCTTC.

This clone occurred once. The rearrangement uses TRBV4-1 and TRBJ2-7; D may be TRBD1 (7 bases). The CDR3 runs to 15 residues. CDR1 is MGHRA, CDR2 YSYEKL, per germline. V lost 1 base, J lost 3 bases, and 13 bases lay in between. The CDR3 DNA follows: TGCGCCAGCAGCCAAGTGGCGGGACAGAGCTACGAGCAGTACTTC. It specifies CASSQVAGQSYEQYF.

V gene TRBV6-5 combines with J gene TRBJ1-2; possible D gene TRBD1, 6 bases. This CDR3 contains 15 residues. Trimming removed 7 bases at V and 2 bases at J, with 17 bases between. CDR1 and CDR2 from the germline V gene are MNHEY and SVGAGI. CDR3 in amino acids: CASTPRPTGNYGYTF. Written as DNA, the CDR3 is TGTGCCAGCACTCCTCGCCCCACAGGGAACTATGGCTACACCTTC.

The chain's CDR3 is CASSYSQSGYTF. For the CDR3, the DNA is TGTGCCAGCAGTTACTCACAGAGCGGCTACACCTTC. This chain joins TRBV6-6 and TRBJ1-2; D not resolved. Trimming cost V 0 bases and J 8 bases, with 7 bases left between them. The germline gives CDR1 MNHNY, CDR2 SVGAGI (reference sequence). The CDR3 has 12 amino acids.

The chain carries TRBV27 and TRBJ1-1; the match to TRBD1 covers 7 bases. The germline V gene has CDR1 MNHEY and CDR2 SMNVEV (reference sequence). The CDR3 runs 16 residues. V lost 3 bases and J lost 1; bases outside the gene matches: 8. This chain's CDR3 is CASSFTGELGNTEAFF. The CDR3 DNA is TGTGCCAGCAGTTTTACAGGGGAACTGGGGAACACTGAAGCTTTCTTT.

This chain connects TRBV10-3 to TRBJ2-3; D is possibly TRBD1 or TRBD2 (5 bases each). This CDR3 spans 13 amino acids. V was shortened by 6 bases and J by 5 bases, with 12 bases between the two germline ends. The germline CDR1 and CDR2 sequences are ENHRY and SYGVKD. Here the CDR3 reads CAIRGLGIDTQYF. The DNA of the CDR3 is TGTGCCATCAGGGGGCTCGGGATAGATACGCAGTATTTT.

The chain is built from TRBV27 and TRBJ2-1; no clear D gene. Trimming took off 0 bases at V and 7 bases at J, with 10 bases between the two ends. The CDR3 consists of 14 residues. Germline values: CDR1 MNHEY, CDR2 SMNVEV (reference sequence). The CDR3 DNA reads as TGTGCCAGCAGTTTATCGGGTTTGTGGAATGAGCAGTTCTTC. It codes for CASSLSGLWNEQFF.

V gene TRBV6-6 combines with J gene TRBJ2-1, with TRBD2 matching over 7 bases. V lost 5 bases, J lost 5 bases, and 3 bases stayed unmatched. This CDR3 region has 13 residues. Germline V gene sequence: CDR1 MNHNY, CDR2 SVGAGI (reference sequence). CDR3 loop: CASSRTRDNEQFF. The CDR3 bases are TGTGCCAGCAGTCGGACTAGGGACAATGAGCAGTTCTTC.

The chain couples TRBV9 to TRBJ2-7, with 14 nucleotides matching TRBD2. In germline, CDR1 is SGDLS, CDR2 YYNGEE. CDR3 length: 14 amino acids. Germline trimming cut 3 bases from V and 6 bases from J; bases unmatched to any gene: 2. The CDR3 DNA is TGTGCCAGCAGCGGGACTAGCGGGAGGAGCGAGCAGTACTTC. Translated: CASSGTSGRSEQYF.

Turning to this clone: The same CDR3 can be traced to other DNA sequences in this sample. The chain's CDR3 is CASSLDEGQPQHF. The CDR3 DNA is TGTGCCAGCAGCTTAGACGAGGGTCAGCCCCAGCATTTT. The V call is TRBV7-9, the J call TRBJ1-5; D is uncertain. This CDR3 comprises 13 residues. V shed 1 base and J shed 6 bases, with 7 bases lying between them. Germline CDR1 is SEHNR and CDR2 is FQNEAQ (reference sequence).

The V call is TRBV5-1, the J call TRBJ2-7; 8 bases align to TRBD2. The CDR3 covers 14 residues. CDR1 and CDR2 (germline): SGHRS, YFSETQ. Losses at the gene ends were 0 bases for V and 6 bases for J; bases not matched to a gene: 5. The CDR3 region is CASSLEAGAREQYF. Here the CDR3 DNA reads TGCGCCAGCAGCTTGGAAGCGGGGGCCCGCGAGCAGTACTTC.

The rearrangement links TRBV7-2 to TRBJ2-3; no firm D call. Trimming took off 5 bases at V and 7 bases at J, with 10 bases between the two ends. The germline gives CDR1 SGHTA, CDR2 FQGNSA. The CDR3 has 12 residues. CDR3 DNA: TGTGCCAGCAGCCCCGGGCCTTATACGCAGTATTTT. Residues: CASSPGPYTQYF.

This clone turned up a few times. A read error may produce the germline difference seen at one junction end. This chain connects TRBV9 to TRBJ1-3, with 8 bases lining up with TRBD1. CDR1 and CDR2 from the germline V gene are SGDLS and YYNGEE. CDR3 length: 15 residues. The chain's CDR3 is CASSQQGVVGDTIYF. Written as DNA, the CDR3 is TGTGCCAGCAGCCAACAGGGGGTAGTTGGAGACACCATATATTTT.